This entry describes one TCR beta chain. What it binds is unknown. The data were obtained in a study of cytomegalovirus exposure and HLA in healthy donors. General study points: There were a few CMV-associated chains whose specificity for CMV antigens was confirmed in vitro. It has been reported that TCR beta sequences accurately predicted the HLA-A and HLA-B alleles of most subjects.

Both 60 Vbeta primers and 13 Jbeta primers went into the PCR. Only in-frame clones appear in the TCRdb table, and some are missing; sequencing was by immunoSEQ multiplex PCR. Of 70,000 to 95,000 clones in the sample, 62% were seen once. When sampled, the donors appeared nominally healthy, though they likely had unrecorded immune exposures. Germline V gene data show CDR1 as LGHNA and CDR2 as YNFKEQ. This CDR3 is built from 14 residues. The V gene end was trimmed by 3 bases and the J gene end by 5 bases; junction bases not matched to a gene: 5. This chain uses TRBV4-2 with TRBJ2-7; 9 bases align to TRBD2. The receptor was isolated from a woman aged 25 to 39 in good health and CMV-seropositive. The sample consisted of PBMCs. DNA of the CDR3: TGTGCCAGCAGCCAGGCTAGCGGGGCGCACGAGCAGTACTTC. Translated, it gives CASSQASGAHEQYF.